The clone carrying this T cell receptor (beta chain) was counted ten times or more. The antigen remains unidentified. These data belong to a study of blood T cells in healthy people across ages. General observations from the study: Long-lived donors had more naive CD4+ cells and higher diversity than aged donors. Estimates of diversity drawn from one million T cells were considered underestimates.

V lost 4 bases to trimming and J lost 5 bases, with 13 bases between them. The CDR3 totals 13 residues. The germline V gene encodes CDR1 DFQATT and CDR2 SNEGSKA (reference sequence). Primers used in a second PCR of roughly 6 to 11 cycles were a sample-barcoded 5' primer and a J-beta primer mix. TCRdb independently ran MiXCR on the 5' RACE reads; one entry per CDR3 protein. The table has 590,000 or so distinct CDR3 sequences, approximately 30% seen once; the top ten hold approximately 14%. The sample, around 9.9 milliliters of peripheral blood, was drawn from each donor. PBMCs numbering at least 7 million were isolated per sample.

The rearrangement uses TRBV20-1 and TRBJ2-3; D is unresolved. Sequences were obtained from blood. The receptor comes from an elderly woman in good health. The CDR3 reads CSATLARGDTQYF. CDR3 coding DNA: TGCAGTGCTACCTTGGCCCGCGGAGATACGCAGTATTTT.